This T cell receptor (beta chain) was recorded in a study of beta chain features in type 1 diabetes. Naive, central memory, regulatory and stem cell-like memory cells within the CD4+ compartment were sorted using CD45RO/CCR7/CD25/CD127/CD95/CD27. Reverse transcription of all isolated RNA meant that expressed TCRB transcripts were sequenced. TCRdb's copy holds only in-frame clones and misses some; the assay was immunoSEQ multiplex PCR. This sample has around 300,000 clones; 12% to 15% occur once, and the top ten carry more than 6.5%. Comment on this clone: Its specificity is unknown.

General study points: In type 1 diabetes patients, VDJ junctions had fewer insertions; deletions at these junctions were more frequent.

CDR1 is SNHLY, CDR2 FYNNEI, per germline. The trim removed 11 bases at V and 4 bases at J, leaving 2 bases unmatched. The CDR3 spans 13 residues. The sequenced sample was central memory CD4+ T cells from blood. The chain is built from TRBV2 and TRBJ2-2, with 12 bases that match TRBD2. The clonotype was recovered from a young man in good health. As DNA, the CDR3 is TGTGCCCGGGGACTAGCGGGCACCGGGGAGCTGTTTTTT. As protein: CARGLAGTGELFF.